This TCR beta chain is drawn from a study of blood T cell repertoires in COVID-19. As for the study in general: Italy, Spain and the United States were the sources of the convalescent and acute COVID-19 samples. Sample material is recorded as cDNA or gDNA derived from T cells, B-cell-depleted T cells, or PBMCs.

Using immunoSEQ multiplex PCR, the repertoire was profiled, and TCRdb retains in-frame clones only, with some absent. The data hold around 130,000 clones, with about 83% observed a single time. Germline CDR1 reads MNHEY; CDR2 reads SVGAGI. CDR3 size: 15 residues. V was cut by 2 bases and J by 3 bases, with 12 bases left in between. The sequenced material came from peripheral blood. The chain joins TRBV6-5 to TRBJ2-3; D not resolved. This sequence was found in a human donor in a cohort sampled during active COVID-19. Written as DNA, the CDR3 is TGTGCCAGCAGTTACGAACCATGGGCGACAGATACGCAGTATTTT. It encodes CASSYEPWATDTQYF.